This passage covers 6 T cell receptor beta chains from one sample sequenced in a study of control samples from healthy donors and cancer patients. The table came from immunoSEQ multiplex PCR; TCRdb's copy has only in-frame clones and leaves some out. The table lists more than 110,000 clones, 88% of them singletons. Sequenced input: blood. The origin of the receptors is a woman aged 25 to 39 in good health.

The rearrangement uses TRBV27 and TRBJ2-4, with TRBD2 matching over 12 bases. V was clipped by 2 bases and J by 1 base; unmatched bases: 0. Germline V gene lookup returns CDR1 MNHEY and CDR2 SMNVEV (reference sequence). The CDR3 runs to 16 residues. CDR3 region: CASSLLAGGAKNIQYF. In nucleotides, the CDR3 is TGTGCCAGCAGTTTACTAGCGGGAGGGGCCAAAAACATTCAGTACTTC.

V and J are TRBV19 and TRBJ1-3; perhaps TRBD1 as D (6 bases). The CDR3 covers 13 residues. Germline assignment: CDR1 LNHDA and CDR2 SQIVND (reference sequence). Trimming removed 4 bases from V and 2 bases from J, with 6 bases in between. The CDR3 region is CASSTGAGNTIYF. CDR3 DNA sequence: TGTGCCAGTAGTACAGGGGCTGGAAACACCATATATTTT.

This chain connects TRBV30 to TRBJ1-3; D not certain. The germline gives CDR1 GTSNPN, CDR2 SVGIG (reference sequence). Between the trimmed V and J ends, which lost 2 bases and 0 bases, there was a span of 2 bases. There are 12 residues in the CDR3. The CDR3 nucleotides are TGTGCCTGGAGTTCCTCTGGAAACACCATATATTTT. Translation gives CAWSSSGNTIYF.

The chain couples TRBV28 to TRBJ1-5; D might be TRBD1 (5 bases). V lost 3 bases, J lost 7 bases, and 13 bases lay in between. The CDR3 extends over 14 amino acids. The germline CDR1 and CDR2 sequences are MDHEN and SYDVKM. The CDR3 sequence is CASSLRERGQPQHF. The CDR3 DNA follows: TGTGCCAGCAGTTTGCGGGAACGGGGCCAGCCCCAGCATTTT.

The rearrangement joins TRBV27 to TRBJ2-7, with TRBD1 identical over 12 bases. CDR3 size: 17 residues. CDR1 is MNHEY, CDR2 SMNVEV, per germline (reference sequence). The trim removed 4 bases at V and 7 bases at J, leaving 14 bases unmatched. For the CDR3, the DNA is TGTGCCAGCAGTTATCAATCTCCGGGACAGGGGGCTAGGGAGCAGTACTTC. This codes for CASSYQSPGQGAREQYF.

This clone has only a few counts. The chain joins TRBV30 to TRBJ1-2; weak D call: TRBD1 (5 bases). The CDR3 contains 11 residues. Trimming cost V 5 bases and J 3 bases, with 7 bases left between them. Germline CDR1 reads GTSNPN; CDR2 reads SVGIG (reference sequence). The CDR3: CAWQGDYGYTF. The CDR3 nucleotides read TGTGCCTGGCAGGGTGACTATGGCTACACCTTC.